Following are 25 T cell receptor beta chains from one sample sequenced in a study of cytomegalovirus exposure and HLA in healthy donors. The protocol was immunoSEQ multiplex PCR, while the TCRdb copy is restricted to in-frame clones and leaves out a portion. The sample consists of 150,000 or so clones, approximately 91% of them appearing once. Sample: PBMCs. The receptor source for this set is a woman aged 18-29 years in good health and CMV-seropositive.

The CDR3, as DNA: TGTGCCAGCACCGTAGACAGGAGGCCACTGTTTTTT. Residues: CASTVDRRPLFF. The chain combines TRBV2 with TRBJ1-4; D possibly corresponds to TRBD1 (6 bases). V was pared by 7 bases and J by 13 bases, with 16 bases between. This CDR3 region has 12 residues. Per the germline V gene, CDR1 is SNHLY and CDR2 is FYNNEI.

The chain carries TRBV5-1 and TRBJ2-1; D possibly corresponds to TRBD1 (5 bases). The V and J ends lost 0 bases and 8 bases respectively, with 15 bases between them. This CDR3 has 15 residues. Germline loops: CDR1 SGHRS, CDR2 YFSETQ. CDR3 loop: CASSLEGRVSHEQFF. The DNA of the CDR3 is TGCGCCAGCAGCTTGGAGGGCAGGGTGTCCCATGAGCAGTTCTTC.

The rearrangement links TRBV27 to TRBJ2-3, with unresolved D. Trimming removed 5 bases at V and 4 bases at J, with 19 bases between. Per germline, CDR1 MNHEY and CDR2 SMNVEV (reference sequence). This CDR3 comprises 16 residues. In nucleotides, the CDR3 is TGTGCCAGCAGTCAGACTGGTACGGCTACGCCAGATACGCAGTATTTT. It codes for CASSQTGTATPDTQYF.

J is TRBJ1-1 and V is TRBV29-1; 8 bases line up with TRBD1. V was pared by 1 base and J by 11 bases, with 6 bases of the junction left unmatched. Looked up from germline, CDR1 is SQVTM and CDR2 is ANQGSEA. CDR3 size: 12 residues. The CDR3 nucleotides are TGCAGCGTTGAAGGGACAGGGAAAGGGGCTTTCTTT. Translated, it gives CSVEGTGKGAFF.

There are many counts of this clone. DNA of the CDR3: TGTGCCAGCACCCAGTCAGGGGAGTATAACTATGGCTACACCTTC. Protein sequence: CASTQSGEYNYGYTF. The V call is TRBV6-5, the J call TRBJ1-2; D is possibly TRBD1 (6 bases). The CDR3 loop spans 15 amino acids. Per germline, CDR1 MNHEY and CDR2 SVGAGI. Trimming cost V 7 bases and J 1 base, with 16 bases left between them.

The V and J genes are TRBV9 and TRBJ2-3, with D possibly TRBD2 on 6 matching bases. This CDR3 is built from 15 residues. With 4 bases removed from V and 4 bases from J, the gap between germline ends came to 16 bases. The germline gives CDR1 SGDLS, CDR2 YYNGEE. DNA for the CDR3: TGTGCCAGCAGCCCGGGGACTCCTTTGGCAGATACGCAGTATTTT. Amino acid sequence: CASSPGTPLADTQYF. Complete variable domain (other parts from reference TRBV9 and TRBJ2-3): DSGVTQTPKHLITATGQRVTLRCSPRSGDLSVYWYQQSLDQGLQFLIQYYNGEERAKGNILERFSAQQFPDLHSELNLSSLELGDSALYFCASSPGTPLADTQYFGPGTRLTVL.

The chain employs TRBV5-6 and TRBJ2-5; 11 nucleotides match TRBD2. The J segment lost 1 base and the V segment lost 2 bases, leaving 13 bases of the junction unmatched. The CDR3 sequence is 19 residues long. Germline V gene lookup returns CDR1 SGHDT and CDR2 YYEEEE. The CDR3 here is CASSFLVAGGSTLQETQYF. CDR3 coding DNA: TGTGCCAGCAGCTTTCTCGTAGCGGGAGGGTCCACCCTCCAAGAGACCCAGTACTTC.

The rearrangement uses TRBV10-3 and TRBJ2-4, with TRBD1 matching 12 bases. Unmatched junction bases numbered 7, after V lost 5 bases and J lost 2 bases. The CDR3 totals 17 residues. Per germline, CDR1 ENHRY and CDR2 SYGVKD. The CDR3 region has the DNA TGTGCCATCAGTCCCGGGACAGGGGGCGACACCAAAAACATTCAGTACTTC. Translating gives CAISPGTGGDTKNIQYF.

The chain has TRBV30 and TRBJ2-7, with a weak D call TRBD2 (5 bases). V lost 2 bases and J lost 3, with 11 bases in between. CDR3 size: 13 residues. Germline assignment: CDR1 GTSNPN and CDR2 SVGIG (reference sequence). The CDR3 protein is CAWSRTAGYEQYF. The CDR3 nucleotides read TGTGCCTGGAGTAGGACCGCGGGCTACGAGCAGTACTTC.

The CDR3 loop reads CASSDFVTGELFF. CDR3 DNA: TGTGCCAGCAGTGACTTCGTCACCGGGGAGCTGTTTTTT. The rearrangement joins TRBV6-4 to TRBJ2-2, with D unresolved. Germline lookup yields CDR1 MRHNA and CDR2 SNTAGT. The CDR3 covers 13 residues. Trimming cost V 1 base and J 4 bases, with 4 bases left between them.

This clone was detected only a few times. The V call is TRBV19, the J call TRBJ2-7, with 10 bases that match TRBD2. Looked up from germline, CDR1 is LNHDA and CDR2 is SQIVND (reference sequence). V lost 5 bases to trimming and J lost 5 bases; unmatched junction nucleotides: 6. The CDR3 is 14 amino acids. CDR3 amino acids: CASSLSGREDEQYF. The CDR3 bases are TGTGCCAGTAGTCTGAGCGGGAGGGAAGACGAGCAGTACTTC.

Comment on this clone: Other nucleotide sequences from this sample produce the same CDR3. The V call is TRBV19, the J call TRBJ2-7, with D perhaps TRBD1 (7 bases). Trimming left V 3 bases short and J 4 bases short, with 13 bases between. Per germline, CDR1 LNHDA and CDR2 SQIVND (reference sequence). CDR3 length equals 14 residues. The DNA for the CDR3 is TGTGCCAGTAGTATTGCAGGGGGGTCGTACGAGCAGTACTTC. Residues: CASSIAGGSYEQYF.

The rearrangement joins TRBV7-9 to TRBJ1-4, with D unresolved. V lost 8 bases to trimming and J lost 0 bases, with 13 bases between them. The CDR3 extends over 15 amino acids. The germline gives CDR1 SEHNR, CDR2 FQNEAQ (reference sequence). CDR3 sequence (DNA): TGTGCCAGCCCCCCACCCGGGTCAACTAATGAAAAACTGTTTTTT. It encodes CASPPPGSTNEKLFF.

The V and J genes are TRBV5-4 and TRBJ2-5; D not resolved. V gave up 0 bases and J gave up 5 bases, with 8 bases separating them. The CDR3 sequence is 13 residues long. Looked up from germline, CDR1 is SGHNT and CDR2 is YYREEE (reference sequence). CDR3 residues: CASSLGLDETQYF. The CDR3 DNA follows: TGTGCCAGCAGCTTGGGTCTAGACGAGACCCAGTACTTC.

The genes are TRBV6-6 and TRBJ2-3; possible D gene TRBD2, 6 bases. V was shortened by 8 bases and J by 0 bases, with 12 bases between the two germline ends. Germline V gene sequence: CDR1 MNHNY, CDR2 SVGAGI (reference sequence). This CDR3 has 14 amino acids. The CDR3 here is CASRGGGSTDTQYF. The CDR3 DNA reads as TGTGCCAGCCGGGGAGGCGGGAGCACAGATACGCAGTATTTT.

The J gene is TRBJ1-5, the V gene TRBV19; D uncertain. The germline V and J ends were trimmed by 6 bases and 7 bases, with 10 bases remaining between them. CDR3 length equals 12 residues. Germline V gene sequence: CDR1 LNHDA, CDR2 SQIVND (reference sequence). CDR3 residues: CASSQSPQPQHF. The CDR3 DNA is TGTGCCAGTAGCCAGTCCCCGCAGCCCCAGCATTTT.

The CDR3 coding sequence is TGTGCCAGCAGTTCGCGATTTAGTGAAAAACTGTTTTTT. Protein product: CASSSRFSEKLFF. The chain uses TRBV6-5 and TRBJ1-4; D unclear. The CDR3 consists of 13 residues. Trimming cost V 4 bases and J 7 bases, with 10 bases left between them. The germline V gene encodes CDR1 MNHEY and CDR2 SVGAGI.

This clone was observed once. The rearrangement joins TRBV19 to TRBJ1-2; 8 bases match TRBD1. Germline V gene data show CDR1 as LNHDA and CDR2 as SQIVND (reference sequence). V trimming: 3 bases; J trimming: 8 bases; junction bases outside the gene matches: 11. This CDR3 is 15 amino acids long. CDR3 sequence reads: CASSIQGARIRGYTF. The CDR3, as DNA: TGTGCCAGTAGTATTCAGGGGGCGCGTATACGGGGCTACACCTTC.

The chain uses TRBV7-2 and TRBJ2-7; TRBD2 agrees at 13 bases. The germline CDR1 and CDR2 sequences are SGHTA and FQGNSA. J gave up 4 bases and V 5 bases, and 8 bases lay outside the gene matches. This CDR3 spans 16 amino acids. CDR3 DNA: TGTGCCAGCAGCATCCGGACTAGCGGGAGTCAGTACGAGCAGTACTTC. This gives the protein CASSIRTSGSQYEQYF.

This chain uses TRBV28 with TRBJ2-7, with unresolved D. Trimming pared 1 base from V and 1 base from J, leaving 14 bases between. The CDR3 totals 16 residues. Germline V gene lookup returns CDR1 MDHEN and CDR2 SYDVKM. The CDR3 spells CASSLYVPSQSYEQYF. Written as DNA, the CDR3 is TGTGCCAGCAGTTTATACGTTCCGTCCCAGTCCTACGAGCAGTACTTC.

The chain has TRBV7-3 and TRBJ2-1; TRBD2 matches at 14 bases. CDR1 is SGHTA and CDR2 is FQGTGA in the germline V gene. The CDR3 has 15 residues. J was trimmed by 6 bases and V by 2 bases; bases with no gene match: 0. The CDR3 here is CASSLGTSGSNEQFF. As DNA, the CDR3 is TGTGCCAGCAGCTTAGGGACTAGCGGGAGCAATGAGCAGTTCTTC.

V and J are TRBV29-1 and TRBJ2-3; perhaps TRBD2 as D (6 bases). There are 14 residues in the CDR3. V gave up 2 bases and J gave up 6 bases, with 15 bases separating them. The germline V gene has CDR1 SQVTM and CDR2 ANQGSEA. The CDR3 DNA is TGCAGCGTTGAAAGATCGGGCGGGAAGGATACGCAGTATTTT. This codes for CSVERSGGKDTQYF.

The CDR3 DNA is TGTGCCAGCAGCTTAGCCAGCGGGAGTCGTGACGGGGAGCTGTTTTTT. This translates into CASSLASGSRDGELFF. The gene calls are TRBV7-2 and TRBJ2-2; TRBD2 agrees at 8 bases. This CDR3 spans 16 amino acids. Germline CDR1 and CDR2: SGHTA and FQGNSA. Trimming took 0 bases from V and 7 from J; bases not matched to a gene: 7.

The rearrangement links TRBV10-1 to TRBJ2-1, with TRBD2 matching over 8 bases. The germline V gene encodes CDR1 WNHNN and CDR2 SYGVQD (reference sequence). There are 13 residues in the CDR3. Trimming at V came to 5 bases and at J to 8 bases, leaving 5 bases not matched to a gene. CDR3 nucleotides: TGCGCCAGCAGTCCGGGAGGGCCCGATGAGCAGTTCTTC. Protein: CASSPGGPDEQFF.

The genes are TRBV5-1 and TRBJ1-3, with no clear D. V lost 0 bases to trimming and J lost 9 bases, with 13 bases between them. Germline-derived CDR1 and CDR2 are SGHRS and YFSETQ. The CDR3 spans 14 residues. CDR3 DNA sequence: TGCGCCAGCAGCTTGGACCGCCCGGAGCTCACCATATATTTT. Translation: CASSLDRPELTIYF.